This T cell receptor (beta chain) was sequenced for a study of T cells in Graves' hyperthyroidism and ophthalmopathy. The CDR3 is 14 residues long. Germline trimming cut 0 bases from V and 8 bases from J; bases unmatched to any gene: 7. Germline V gene lookup returns CDR1 SGDLS and CDR2 YYNGEE. This clonotype was seen a few times. It was considered stable Graves' hyperthyroidism when ophthalmopathy did not progress within 18 months. Not enrolled were patients with uncontrolled infection, other autoimmune disease, pregnancy or lactation. RNA transcripts provided the source from which TCR beta CDR3 regions were amplified. A first-round RT-PCR of the TCR CDR3 used the HTBI primer set. Using its own MiXCR run on the multiplex PCR reads, TCRdb lists one record per CDR3 protein. The sample has about 500,000 distinct CDR3 sequences, 15% to 20% seen once.

The chain carries TRBV9 and TRBJ1-1, with 7 positions matching TRBD1. Sequenced material: blood. This TCR was recovered from a young woman with Graves' hyperthyroidism. CDR3 sequence reads: CASSVEGRGGEAFF. The CDR3 DNA is TGTGCCAGCAGCGTAGAAGGGAGAGGGGGCGAAGCTTTCTTT.